The 23 T cell receptor beta chains below all came from one sample that was sequenced in a study of read filtering for tumor transcriptome and immune sequencing. This library used around 0.4 ug RNA and molecular barcoded adaptors spanning alpha/delta and beta/gamma chains. TCRdb fed the reads into MiXCR, producing one record per CDR3 protein. Of around 130,000 distinct CDR3 sequences in the sample, 10% to 15% were seen once. Source material: a population of CD138-negative cells sorted from bone marrow. These receptors originate from a donor aged 40 or over with multiple myeloma.

The chain has TRBV20-1 and TRBJ2-3, with 9 bases lining up with TRBD2. Germline V gene lookup returns CDR1 DFQATT and CDR2 SNEGSKA (reference sequence). The CDR3 runs to 14 residues. Trimming cost V 6 bases and J 2 bases; bases outside gene matches: 6. The chain's CDR3 is CSAKTSGITDTQYF. The CDR3 DNA sequence: TGCAGTGCGAAGACTAGCGGAATCACAGATACGCAGTATTTT.

A note on this clonotype: Without the conserved terminal phenylalanine or tryptophan, this CDR3 likely stems from a read error. The chain carries TRBV7-9 and TRBJ1-1; the D gene is possibly TRBD1 (6 bases). This CDR3 contains 12 residues. Germline V gene sequence: CDR1 SEHNR, CDR2 FQNEAQ (reference sequence). The V gene lost 7 bases and the J gene lost 7 bases, with 13 bases spanning the gap. This chain's CDR3 is CASTKQGYEAFS. In DNA, the CDR3 is TGTGCCAGCACCAAACAGGGTTATGAAGCTTTCTCT.

With respect to this clonotype: Since a much larger clone is just one base distant, this may be a read error. This chain joins TRBV7-2 and TRBJ1-5; 7 bases map to TRBD1. CDR1 and CDR2 from the germline V gene are SGHTA and FQGNSA. The CDR3 loop spans 14 amino acids. CDR3 coding DNA: TGTGCCGGCAGCCTGACAGGGAAGGATCAGCCCCAGCATTTT. Protein product: CAGSLTGKDQPQHF.

Concerning this clonotype: Being one base from a much bigger clone, this may be a read error. The V gene is TRBV12-5, the J gene TRBJ2-1; 8 bases match TRBD1. Per the germline V gene, CDR1 is LGHNT and CDR2 is FRNRAP. The CDR3 covers 14 residues. CDR3 amino acids: CASDPQGGYNERFF. The CDR3 nucleotides read TGTGCTAGTGACCCACAGGGGGGTTACAATGAGCGGTTCTTC. Full variable domain (outside the CDR3, taken from reference TRBV12-5 and TRBJ2-1): DARVTQTPRHKVTEMGQEVTMRCQPILGHNTVFWYRQTMMQGLELLAYFRNRAPLDDSGMPKDRFSAEMPDATLATLKIQPSEPRDSAVYFCASDPQGGYNERFFGPGTRLTVL.

This clonotype has a handful of counts. The chain joins TRBV28 to TRBJ2-6; tentative D call: TRBD2 (5 bases). Deletions cut 7 bases from V and 0 bases from J, with 7 bases between. Germline CDR1 is MDHEN and CDR2 is SYDVKM. This CDR3 comprises 14 residues. In DNA form, the CDR3 reads TGTGCCAGCAATGCGGGCTCTGGGGCCAACGTCCTGACTTTC. Translated: CASNAGSGANVLTF.

In its sample, this clonotype was seen many times. One end of the junction does not line up with germline, which may come from a read error. V is TRBV7-2 and J is TRBJ2-1; tentatively, D is TRBD2 (7 bases). The CDR3 runs to 15 residues. Germline V gene lookup returns CDR1 SGHTA and CDR2 FQGNSA. The CDR3 loop reads CASSLAGAGVGRVIF. In nucleotides, the CDR3 is TGTGCCAGCAGCTTAGCGGGGGCGGGGGTAGGGCGGGTCATCTTC.

This clonotype came up many times. This sequence joins TRBV20-1 and TRBJ2-1, with 7 bases matching TRBD1. The CDR3 is 11 amino acids. The J segment lost 6 bases and the V segment lost 5 bases, leaving 1 base of the junction unmatched. Germline V gene lookup returns CDR1 DFQATT and CDR2 SNEGSKA (reference sequence). The CDR3 DNA sequence: TGCAGTGCTGGGACAGCCAATGAGCAGTTCTTC. This sequence encodes CSAGTANEQFF.

The sample holds many counts of this clonotype. The V call is TRBV28, the J call TRBJ2-1; D remains ambiguous. Between the trimmed V and J ends, which lost 10 bases and 2 bases, there was a span of 12 bases. The length of the CDR3 is 13 residues. The germline V gene has CDR1 MDHEN and CDR2 SYDVKM. Written as DNA, the CDR3 is TGTGCCACCATTCTAAACACCTACAATGAGCAGTTCTTC. It yields the protein CATILNTYNEQFF.

This clonotype came up many times. This sequence joins TRBV28 and TRBJ2-1; a weak D match, TRBD2 (5 bases). CDR3 length equals 15 residues. Per the germline V gene, CDR1 is MDHEN and CDR2 is SYDVKM. Trimming left V 5 bases short and J 5 bases short, with 16 bases between. The CDR3 protein is CASSPMGVFNNEQFF. For the CDR3, the DNA is TGTGCCAGCAGTCCCATGGGAGTTTTTAACAATGAGCAGTTCTTC.

In DNA form, the CDR3 reads TGTGCCAGTAGTACGATACAGGGCTTCGGCACTGAAGCTTTCTTT. Translation gives CASSTIQGFGTEAFF. V and J are TRBV19 and TRBJ1-1, with D perhaps matching TRBD1 (6 bases). V shed 4 bases and J shed 4 bases, with 16 bases lying between them. CDR1 is LNHDA, CDR2 SQIVND, per germline (reference sequence). The CDR3 contains 15 residues.

This clonotype was detected many times. This chain joins TRBV7-9 and TRBJ2-1; 8 bases are shared with TRBD1. CDR1 is SEHNR and CDR2 is FQNEAQ in the germline V gene (reference sequence). V gave up 3 bases and J gave up 4 bases; unmatched junction bases: 8. This CDR3 is 16 amino acids long. In nucleotides, the CDR3 is TGTGCCAGCAGCTTGAACAGGGGGTTGACTTACAATGAGCAGTTCTTC. It translates to CASSLNRGLTYNEQFF.

V usage is TRBV6-1 and J usage is TRBJ2-5; D is uncertain. Per the germline V gene, CDR1 is MNHNS and CDR2 is SASEGT. The length of the CDR3 is 15 residues. V was clipped by 5 bases and J by 3 bases, with 16 bases between them. The CDR3 region is CASSRAEEVEETQYF. The CDR3 nucleotides are TGTGCCAGCAGTCGGGCCGAAGAGGTCGAAGAGACCCAGTACTTC.

This clonotype was counted many times. The chain couples TRBV7-9 to TRBJ1-1, with 7 bases lining up with TRBD1. V was pared by 4 bases and J by 4 bases, with 6 bases of the junction left unmatched. The CDR3 runs to 14 residues. Germline CDR1 SEHNR, CDR2 FQNEAQ (reference sequence). In nucleotides, the CDR3 is TGTGCCAGCAGCTCACAGGGGTGGGGCACTGAAGCTTTCTTT. Translation: CASSSQGWGTEAFF.

The chain uses TRBV5-1 and TRBJ2-2, with 9 bases matching TRBD1. This CDR3 is 22 amino acids long. V lost 4 bases, J lost 1 base, and 23 bases stayed unmatched. CDR1 is SGHRS, CDR2 YFSETQ, per germline. The CDR3 DNA reads TGCGCCAGCAGCCAGGATTTCTCGTCGGGGACAGGGATTCTACGGAACACCGGGGAGCTGTTTTTT. It translates to CASSQDFSSGTGILRNTGELFF.

This clonotype is a singleton in its sample. A single base separates this from a much larger clone, so it may be a read error. The CDR3 ends on some other residue instead of the conserved phenylalanine or tryptophan, so this is likely a read error. The chain couples TRBV3-1 to TRBJ1-5; D gene ambiguous. Trimming stripped 3 bases from V and 2 bases from J, with 2 bases between. From germline, CDR1 is LGHDT and CDR2 YNNKEL (reference sequence). The CDR3 covers 12 residues. As DNA, the CDR3 is TGTGCCAGCAGCCACGGCAATCAGCCCCAGCATTCT. Translated: CASSHGNQPQHS.

Notes on this clonotype: This sequence may be a read error, since a much larger clone differs from it by one base. This chain uses TRBV7-9 with TRBJ2-2; possibly TRBD1 for D (5 bases). Germline CDR1 and CDR2: SEHNR and FQNEAQ (reference sequence). The CDR3 has 15 residues. The CDR3 region is CVSSAQGFDTGELFF. DNA for the CDR3: TGTGTCAGCAGCGCTCAGGGTTTCGACACCGGGGAGCTGTTTTTT.

Ten or more counts support this clonotype. J is TRBJ1-1 and V is TRBV29-1; D remains ambiguous. The germline CDR1 and CDR2 sequences are SQVTM and ANQGSEA. Trimming removed 0 bases at V and 0 bases at J, with 8 bases between. The CDR3 sequence is 14 residues long. CDR3 region: CSVEDLILNTEAFF. CDR3 DNA sequence: TGCAGCGTTGAAGATCTGATACTGAACACTGAAGCTTTCTTT.

This clonotype came up many times. The chain combines TRBV20-1 with TRBJ2-1, with TRBD2 as a possible D gene (6 bases). This CDR3 spans 13 amino acids. The V end lost 3 bases, the J end lost 9 bases, and 15 bases lay between the germline ends. Germline V gene sequence: CDR1 DFQATT, CDR2 SNEGSKA (reference sequence). The CDR3 loop reads CSASRGLFAEQFF. DNA of the CDR3: TGCAGTGCTAGTCGGGGACTCTTCGCTGAGCAGTTCTTC.

This clonotype was seen ten or more times. V gene TRBV5-1 combines with J gene TRBJ1-2; TRBD1 is a possible D gene (5 bases). This CDR3 has 15 amino acids. From germline, CDR1 is SGHRS and CDR2 YFSETQ. Deletions cut 4 bases from V and 4 bases from J, with 17 bases between. The CDR3 region is CASSVTDNPFYGYTF. Here the CDR3 DNA reads TGCGCCAGCAGCGTAACGGACAATCCTTTCTATGGCTACACCTTC.

This clonotype has just a few counts. A read error is the likely source, as a far larger clone sits one nucleotide away. V usage is TRBV6-1 and J usage is TRBJ2-1; no definite D call. The CDR3 spans 12 residues. Per the germline V gene, CDR1 is MNHNS and CDR2 is SASEGT. CDR3 protein: CASSPYGNGQFF. The CDR3 DNA reads TGTGCCAGCAGTCCCTACGGCAATGGGCAGTTCTTC.

This clonotype was observed at least ten times. The chain has TRBV29-1 and TRBJ2-3, with D unresolved. This CDR3 contains 16 residues. Trimming removed 3 bases from V and 3 bases from J, with 19 bases in between. The germline V gene encodes CDR1 SQVTM and CDR2 ANQGSEA. CDR3 in DNA: TGCAGCGTTGATGCCAGCAGGCAGACACTGACAGATACGCAGTATTTT. Protein product: CSVDASRQTLTDTQYF.

This clonotype occurred a few times. Mismatch with germline at one junction end may stem from a read error. V usage is TRBV18 and J usage is TRBJ2-3; D is unclear. Germline CDR1 reads KGHSH; CDR2 reads LQKENI. CDR3 length: 12 residues. The CDR3 coding sequence is TGTGCCGGCTCGCCTACCTCAGATACGCAGTATTTT. Residues: CAGSPTSDTQYF.

This clonotype has a handful of counts. A much larger clone differs by one base, so this may be a read error. The genes are TRBV30 and TRBJ2-3; 8 bases are shared with TRBD2. Germline values: CDR1 GTSNPN, CDR2 SVGIG (reference sequence). J was trimmed by 5 bases and V by 3 bases; bases with no gene match: 10. This CDR3 region has 15 residues. The CDR3 sequence is CAWSPGGAAVDTQYF. The CDR3 region has the DNA TGTGCCTGGAGCCCGGGGGGGGCAGCAGTAGATACGCAGTATTTT.